Listed here are 9 T cell receptor beta chains from one sample, sequenced in a study of blood T cell repertoires in COVID-19 (dated by TCRdb to the early 2020s). The protocol used for the library was the immunoSEQ multiplex PCR assay. Imported from immuneACCESS, the table was reduced by TCRdb to in-frame sequences with V and J called. These copies leave out some clones; in studies compared against another copy, an unresolved V gene accounts for under half, and the cause of the remainder is not known. Recorded for this sample are under 300,000 clones; under 90% of them occurred a single time. Around 15% of the sample comes from the top ten. Source material: PBMCs or T cells enriched from blood (not recorded which). The receptors derive from a man between 18 and 35 years old who had recovered from COVID-19.

The chain links TRBV30 to TRBJ2-1; TRBD2 matches 8 bases. CDR1 is GTSNPN and CDR2 is SVGIG in the germline V gene (reference sequence). V trimming: 1 base; J trimming: 5 bases; junction bases outside the gene matches: 10. This CDR3 has 16 residues. CDR3 bases: TGTGCCTGGAGTGGGGGGGATGGCGGGAGGAACAATGAGCAGTTCTTC. Protein sequence: CAWSGGDGGRNNEQFF.

The genes are TRBV5-1 and TRBJ1-3; TRBD1 matches 9 bases. The CDR3 contains 16 residues. Germline V CDR1 and CDR2: SGHRS, YFSETQ. V was pared by 4 bases and J by 3 bases, with 8 bases of the junction left unmatched. The CDR3 spells CASSRGQGVGGNTIYF. The CDR3 DNA reads as TGCGCCAGCAGCAGGGGACAGGGAGTTGGTGGAAACACCATATATTTT. The variable domain in full, completed from reference TRBV5-1 and TRBJ1-3, reads KAGVTQTPRYLIKTRGQQVTLSCSPISGHRSVSWYQQTPGQGLQFLFEYFSETQRNKGNFPGRFSGRQFSNSRSEMNVSTLELGDSALYLCASSRGQGVGGNTIYFGEGSWLTVV.

The chain recombines TRBV5-1 with TRBJ1-5, with 8 bases identical to TRBD1. This CDR3 is built from 16 residues. J gave up 2 bases and V 4 bases, and 8 bases lay outside the gene matches. Germline values: CDR1 SGHRS, CDR2 YFSETQ. CDR3 sequence (DNA): TGCGCCAGCAGCGCCACAGGGGGAGGGGGCAATCAGCCCCAGCATTTT. Its translation: CASSATGGGGNQPQHF. The full variable domain, in which reference TRBV5-1 and TRBJ1-5 provide the parts outside the CDR3, is KAGVTQTPRYLIKTRGQQVTLSCSPISGHRSVSWYQQTPGQGLQFLFEYFSETQRNKGNFPGRFSGRQFSNSRSEMNVSTLELGDSALYLCASSATGGGGNQPQHFGDGTRLSIL.

The V gene is TRBV5-1, the J gene TRBJ1-1; 11 bases align to TRBD1. The CDR3 is 17 residues long. V lost 1 base, J lost 8 bases, and 13 bases stayed unmatched. Germline CDR1 SGHRS, CDR2 YFSETQ. Here the CDR3 reads CASSLSLGGTGGFEAFF. The CDR3, as DNA: TGCGCCAGCAGCTTGTCTTTGGGTGGGACAGGGGGTTTCGAAGCTTTCTTT.

The chain couples TRBV11-3 to TRBJ2-7; TRBD2 aligns across 9 bases. This CDR3 comprises 15 residues. Trimming at V came to 5 bases and at J to 3 bases, leaving 8 bases not matched to a gene. Germline CDR1 reads SGHNT; CDR2 reads YENEEA. This CDR3 is CASSRSAGGHYEQYF. CDR3 nucleotide sequence: TGTGCCAGCAGCCGGTCCGCGGGGGGGCACTACGAGCAGTACTTC.

Note on this clone: This sample also contains other DNA sequences that code for the same CDR3. This chain joins TRBV7-2 and TRBJ2-1; 9 nucleotides line up with TRBD2. CDR1 and CDR2 (germline): SGHTA, FQGNSA. This CDR3 is built from 16 residues. V was clipped by 3 bases and J by 2 bases; unmatched bases: 5. Here the CDR3 reads CASSLVGGGAYNEQFF. The CDR3 bases are TGTGCCAGCAGCTTGGTGGGCGGGGGGGCCTACAATGAGCAGTTCTTC.

The V call is TRBV5-4, the J call TRBJ2-1; weak D call: TRBD2 (5 bases). CDR3 length equals 12 residues. The ends were cut back, 4 bases at V and 10 bases at J, with 12 bases in the middle. Germline CDR1 reads SGHNT; CDR2 reads YYREEE (reference sequence). The CDR3 DNA follows: TGTGCCAGCAGCGTTCCGGGGTCGGAGCAGTTCTTC. It specifies CASSVPGSEQFF.

This chain links TRBV5-1 with TRBJ2-3, with a tentative D call TRBD1 (5 bases). The germline V gene has CDR1 SGHRS and CDR2 YFSETQ. The V end lost 0 bases, the J end lost 2 bases, and 13 bases lay between the germline ends. This CDR3 comprises 16 residues. The CDR3 spells CASSLGQGYPTDTQYF. CDR3 DNA: TGCGCCAGCAGCTTGGGGCAGGGTTATCCCACAGATACGCAGTATTTT. The full variable domain, in which reference TRBV5-1 and TRBJ2-3 provide the parts outside the CDR3, is KAGVTQTPRYLIKTRGQQVTLSCSPISGHRSVSWYQQTPGQGLQFLFEYFSETQRNKGNFPGRFSGRQFSNSRSEMNVSTLELGDSALYLCASSLGQGYPTDTQYFGPGTRLTVL.

The sample holds one count of this clone. The V gene is TRBV6-5, the J gene TRBJ1-3; D is uncertain. This CDR3 has 13 amino acids. Between the trimmed V and J ends, which lost 9 bases and 0 bases, there was a span of 9 bases. Germline CDR1 reads MNHEY; CDR2 reads SVGAGI. CDR3 in amino acids: CASCAISGNTIYF. Written as DNA, the CDR3 is TGTGCCAGTTGCGCGATCTCTGGAAACACCATATATTTT.